The TCR beta chain under discussion was sequenced for a study of PD-L1 blockade in urothelial cancer. Study information: Patients had received 0 to 3 prior chemotherapy regimens. Analyses used blood from 3 weeks (second dose) and 6 weeks after treatment start. Study-wide results and caveats: Pretreatment blood TCR clonality under the median forecast improved survival.

Each patient presented with locally advanced or metastatic urothelial carcinoma. With regard to this clone: Its specificity is not known.

Produced via immunoSEQ multiplex PCR; TCRdb's table is partial and in-frame only. The data show some 84,000 clones, around 90% seen once. V lost 4 bases and J lost 8; bases outside the gene matches: 11. This CDR3 is built from 15 residues. The germline gives CDR1 SGHDN, CDR2 FVKESK. The chain links TRBV14 to TRBJ2-1, with TRBD1 matching over 7 bases. This TCR derives from a woman in her 70s with urothelial cancer. Sequencing used PBMCs, obtained around atezolizumab (anti-PD-L1) treatment. CDR3 in amino acids: CASSRGQALGHEQFF. Here the CDR3 DNA reads TGTGCCAGCAGCCGCGGACAGGCCCTTGGGCATGAGCAGTTCTTC.